This is a list of T cell receptor beta chains from one sample in a study of Graves' ophthalmopathy and Graves' hyperthyroidism. TCRdb analysed the multiplex PCR reads with MiXCR anew, one entry per CDR3 protein. Here the sample spans hundreds of thousands of distinct CDR3 sequences, over 40% being singletons. Material for sequencing was peripheral blood. The receptor source for this set is an adult man with Graves' ophthalmopathy. Both conserved end residues are part of each CDR3. D genes are given only for firm matches. Only some rows state a clone size, as once, few, many or a class for expanded clones.

CDR3aa,CDR3nt,d_gene,j_gene,v_gene,abundance
CSANPGQGPYEQYF,TGCAGTGCTAACCCGGGACAGGGGCCCTACGAGCAGTACTTC,TRBD1,TRBJ2-7,TRBV20-1,few
CATSLTSGTYNEQFF,TGTGCCACCAGCCTGACTAGCGGGACTTACAATGAGCAGTTCTTC,TRBD2,TRBJ2-1,TRBV15,-
CSAEGGELFF,TGCAGCGCCGAGGGAGGGGAGCTGTTTTTT,-,TRBJ2-2,TRBV29-1,-
CASSMNYRGEAFF,TGTGCCAGTAGTATGAACTACCGGGGGGAAGCTTTCTTT,-,TRBJ1-1,TRBV19,many
CSVLTGGADTEAFF,TGCAGCGTCCTGACAGGGGGCGCAGATACTGAAGCTTTCTTT,TRBD1,TRBJ1-1,TRBV29-1,-
CASSLTMANQPQHF,TGTGCCAGCAGCCTGACCATGGCAAATCAGCCCCAGCATTTT,-,TRBJ1-5,TRBV27,-
CASSFAGANVPTF,TGTGCCAGCAGCTTCGCTGGGGCCAACGTCCCGACTTTC,-,TRBJ2-6,TRBV7-6,few
CAISDGGQETQYF,TGTGCCATCAGTGACGGCGGTCAAGAGACCCAGTACTTC,-,TRBJ2-5,TRBV10-3,many
CASSLSVAGGTNTGELFF,TGTGCCAGCAGCTTATCAGTAGCGGGAGGAACTAACACCGGGGAGCTGTTTTTT,TRBD2,TRBJ2-2,TRBV7-7,-
CASSLGQNYQPQHF,TGTGCCAGCAGTCTGGGACAGAATTATCAGCCCCAGCATTTT,TRBD1,TRBJ1-5,TRBV6-2/TRBV6-3,-
CSVPRGGLGSEQYF,TGCAGCGTCCCCCGGGGGGGCCTTGGAAGCGAGCAGTACTTC,TRBD2,TRBJ2-7,TRBV29-1,-
CASSLVGGDAEYF,TGTGCCAGCAGCTTAGTCGGAGGGGACGCGGAGTACTTC,-,TRBJ2-7,TRBV11-2,many
CATSRVTANYGYTF,TGTGCCACCAGCAGAGTTACAGCTAACTATGGCTACACCTTC,-,TRBJ1-2,TRBV15,many
CASSLGLSGGTEAFF,TGTGCCAGCAGCTTAGGACTCTCGGGGGGCACTGAAGCTTTCTTT,-,TRBJ1-1,TRBV7-9,-
CASSLKGTDQETQYF,TGTGCCAGCAGCTTAAAGGGGACTGATCAAGAGACCCAGTACTTC,-,TRBJ2-5,TRBV11-2,-
CASSPRRDSSYEQYF,TGCGCCAGCAGCCCCCGACGGGACAGCTCCTACGAGCAGTACTTC,TRBD1,TRBJ2-7,TRBV5-1,-
CASSQNWPREQYF,TGTGCCAGCAGCCAAAACTGGCCGCGGGAGCAGTACTTC,-,TRBJ2-7,TRBV7-2,-
CASSLSSGGTDTQYF,TGTGCTAGCAGCTTGTCTAGCGGGGGTACAGATACGCAGTATTTT,TRBD2,TRBJ2-3,TRBV7-7,few
CAISVLVLADYEQYF,TGTGCCATCAGTGTCCTGGTCCTGGCTGACTACGAGCAGTACTTC,-,TRBJ2-7,TRBV10-3,many
CATSDRGLTYGYTF,TGTGCCACCAGTGACCGGGGACTTACATATGGCTACACCTTC,-,TRBJ1-2,TRBV24-1,-
CAISEAATYGYTF,TGTGCCATCAGTGAGGCGGCTACCTATGGCTACACCTTC,-,TRBJ1-2,TRBV10-3,-
CASSVVPNTEAFF,TGTGCCAGCAGCGTAGTGCCGAACACTGAAGCTTTCTTT,-,TRBJ1-1,TRBV9,many
CSVGRGLGETQYF,TGCAGCGTTGGGAGGGGGCTAGGGGAGACCCAGTACTTC,-,TRBJ2-5,TRBV29-1,many
CASPRDRYYEQYF,TGTGCCAGCCCCCGGGACAGGTACTACGAGCAGTACTTC,TRBD1,TRBJ2-7,TRBV19,many
CASSSNPGTGTRETQYF,TGCGCCAGCAGCTCCAACCCCGGGACAGGGACTCGGGAGACCCAGTACTTC,TRBD1,TRBJ2-5,TRBV5-1,-
CASSLGGTAGAGNTIYF,TGCGCCAGCAGCTTGGGGGGGACAGCTGGAGCTGGAAACACCATATATTTT,TRBD1,TRBJ1-3,TRBV5-1,few
CASSSWDANPGETQYF,TGTGCCAGCAGCTCCTGGGACGCCAACCCCGGAGAGACCCAGTACTTC,-,TRBJ2-5,TRBV9,-
CAISESREGYSNQPQYF,TGTGCCATCAGTGAGTCGCGAGAGGGGTATAGCAATCAGCCCCAGTACTTC,-,TRBJ2-5,TRBV10-3,-
CATGGTVNQYF,TGTGCCACCGGGGGGACAGTGAATCAGTACTTC,-,TRBJ2-5,TRBV24-1,-
CSLGQGPVETQYF,TGCAGCTTAGGACAGGGCCCGGTGGAGACCCAGTACTTC,TRBD1,TRBJ2-5,TRBV29-1,-
CASSLVVGETQYF,TGCGCCAGCAGCTTGGTGGTTGGAGAGACCCAGTACTTC,-,TRBJ2-5,TRBV5-1,-
CASHRDRNTEAFF,TGTGCCAGTCACCGGGACAGAAACACTGAAGCTTTCTTT,TRBD1,TRBJ1-1,TRBV7-2,many
CASSLSPSQGDEKLFF,TGTGCCAGCAGTTTATCTCCTTCACAGGGGGATGAAAAACTGTTTTTT,TRBD1,TRBJ1-4,TRBV12-3/TRBV12-4,few
CASSSGGRPQYF,TGTGCCAGCAGTTCCGGCGGGAGGCCCCAGTACTTC,TRBD2,TRBJ2-7,TRBV27,many
CASSPSRYQETQYF,TGTGCCAGCTCACCCTCCAGGTACCAAGAGACCCAGTACTTC,-,TRBJ2-5,TRBV2,-
CSATGLAGNTIYF,TGCAGTGCAACGGGACTAGCGGGAAACACCATATATTTT,-,TRBJ1-3,TRBV20-1,-
CSASIGGPDEQYF,TGCAGTGCTAGTATAGGGGGCCCCGACGAGCAGTACTTC,TRBD1,TRBJ2-7,TRBV20-1,few
CASSLDRGLRTSGANVLTF,TGTGCCAGCAGCCTGGACCGGGGGCTCAGGACTTCTGGGGCCAACGTCCTGACTTTC,-,TRBJ2-6,TRBV7-3,many
CASRTDRGRNQPQHF,TGTGCCAGCAGAACCGACAGGGGAAGAAATCAGCCCCAGCATTTT,TRBD1,TRBJ1-5,TRBV2,many
CASGTGTSEGYEQYF,TGTGCCAGCGGCACCGGGACTAGCGAGGGGTACGAGCAGTACTTC,TRBD2,TRBJ2-7,TRBV7-9,many
CASKENTGGGEETQYF,TGTGCCTCCAAGGAAAACACGGGAGGGGGGGAAGAGACCCAGTACTTC,TRBD2,TRBJ2-5,TRBV10-3,once
CASSSYRVNTEAFF,TGTGCCAGCAGTTCATACAGGGTGAACACTGAAGCTTTCTTT,-,TRBJ1-1,TRBV12-3/TRBV12-4,many
CASSPRQGVDTEAFF,TGTGCCAGCTCACCGCGACAGGGAGTTGACACTGAAGCTTTCTTT,TRBD1,TRBJ1-1,TRBV24-1,few
CASSVTGPEFYEQYF,TGTGCCAGCAGTGTAACGGGACCGGAATTCTACGAGCAGTACTTC,-,TRBJ2-7,TRBV6-1,-
CAIRGQGTREQYF,TGTGCCATCAGAGGACAGGGAACTAGGGAGCAGTACTTC,TRBD1,TRBJ2-7,TRBV10-3,-
CASSQDPVVEAGHTF,TGCGCCAGCAGCCAAGATCCTGTGGTAGAGGCTGGCCACACCTTC,-,TRBJ1-2,TRBV4-1,many
CASSQDNIGDRGFPEYF,TGTGCCAGCAGCCAAGATAATATTGGGGACAGAGGGTTTCCAGAGTACTTC,TRBD1,TRBJ2-7,TRBV14,few
CASSGTGTRGYTF,TGTGCCAGTAGTGGGACAGGGACTCGTGGCTACACCTTC,TRBD1,TRBJ1-2,TRBV19,once
CAGEQGGVNTIYF,TGTGCCGGGGAACAGGGCGGTGTAAACACCATATATTTT,-,TRBJ1-3,TRBV5-6,few